This T cell receptor (beta chain) came from a study of T cells in localized non-small cell lung cancer. General study points: Of the top 100 tumor clones, median roughly 60 were in adjacent lung, around 28 among its top 100. Heterogeneity cannot be ruled out, as sequencing used one tumor region only. Longer survival (overall) was linked to higher T cell density in blood. Uninvolved adjacent lung had the highest recorded T cell clonality, with tumor below it.

Here immunoSEQ multiplex PCR was the method, and the copy in TCRdb shows in-frame clones only, minus some. The sample yields 100,000 or so clones, just over 90% seen once. With respect to this clone: No antigen is known for it.

The CDR3 sequence is 11 residues long. Germline V gives CDR1 SEHNR, CDR2 FQNEAQ (reference sequence). V was clipped by 5 bases and J by 8 bases, with 6 bases between them. This chain links TRBV7-9 with TRBJ1-4; the D is unclear. The clonotype was recovered from a woman aged 40-75 years with stage II squamous cell lung carcinoma. Sequencing used PBMCs, obtained before any cancer treatment. CDR3 bases: TGTGCCAGCAGCGGGGAAGAAAAACTGTTTTTT. Translation gives CASSGEEKLFF.